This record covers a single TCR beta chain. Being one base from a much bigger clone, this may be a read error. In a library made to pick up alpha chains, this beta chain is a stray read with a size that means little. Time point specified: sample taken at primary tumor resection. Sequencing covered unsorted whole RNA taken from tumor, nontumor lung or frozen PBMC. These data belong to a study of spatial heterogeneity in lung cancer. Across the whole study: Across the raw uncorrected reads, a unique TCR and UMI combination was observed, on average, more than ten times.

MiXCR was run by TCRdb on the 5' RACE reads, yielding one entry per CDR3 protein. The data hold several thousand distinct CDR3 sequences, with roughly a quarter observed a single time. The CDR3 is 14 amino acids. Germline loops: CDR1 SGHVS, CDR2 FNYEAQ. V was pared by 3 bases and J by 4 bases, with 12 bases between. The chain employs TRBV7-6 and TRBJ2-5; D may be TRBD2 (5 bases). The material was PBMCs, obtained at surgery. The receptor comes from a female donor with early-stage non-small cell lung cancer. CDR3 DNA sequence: TGTGCCAGCAGCTTGGGTAGCGCCGGAGAGACCCAGTACTTC. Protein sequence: CASSLGSAGETQYF.